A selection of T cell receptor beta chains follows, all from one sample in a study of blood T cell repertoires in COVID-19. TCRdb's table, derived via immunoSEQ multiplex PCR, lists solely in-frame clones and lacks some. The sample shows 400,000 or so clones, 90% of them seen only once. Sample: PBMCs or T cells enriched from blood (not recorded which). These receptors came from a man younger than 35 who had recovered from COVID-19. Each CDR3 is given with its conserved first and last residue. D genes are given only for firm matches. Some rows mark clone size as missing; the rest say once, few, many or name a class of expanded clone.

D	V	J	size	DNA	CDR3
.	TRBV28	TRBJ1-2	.	TGTGCCAGCAGTTTCAAGCTGGGGGCTTATGGCTACACCTTC	CASSFKLGAYGYTF
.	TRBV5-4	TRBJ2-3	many	TGTGCCAGCGGCAGGGGCGGGGGCGGCACAGATACGCAGTATTTT	CASGRGGGGTDTQYF
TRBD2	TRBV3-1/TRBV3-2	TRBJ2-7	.	TGTGCCAGCAGCCAAGTTGCCGGGAGGGCCTGGGGGAGCCACGAGCAGTACTTC	CASSQVAGRAWGSHEQYF
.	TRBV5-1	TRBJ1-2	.	TGCGCCAGCAGCTTGGCCGAGGACAGTGGCTACACCTTC	CASSLAEDSGYTF
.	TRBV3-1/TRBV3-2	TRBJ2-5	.	TGTGCCAGCAGCCAAGCTACCCCTGGGACCCAGTACTTC	CASSQATPGTQYF
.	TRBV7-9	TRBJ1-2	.	TGTGCCAGCAGCACTGGGAGAGGCTACACCTTC	CASSTGRGYTF
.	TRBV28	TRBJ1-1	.	TGTGCCAGCAGTCCCCCCGGGGGTCTCTCTCGGGGCACTGAAGCTTTCTTT	CASSPPGGLSRGTEAFF
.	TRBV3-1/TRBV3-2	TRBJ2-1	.	TGTGCCAGCAGCCAAGCCCGTATCGATGAGCAGTTCTTC	CASSQARIDEQFF
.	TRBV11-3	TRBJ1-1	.	TGTGCCAGCAGCAAGACTTACACTGAAGCTTTCTTT	CASSKTYTEAFF
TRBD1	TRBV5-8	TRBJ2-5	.	TGTGCCAGCAGCCCCGACAGGGTTTACCAAGAGACCCAGTACTTC	CASSPDRVYQETQYF
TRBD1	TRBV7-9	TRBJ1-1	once	TGTGCCAGCAGCTTTTTAACCTTGAGGACAGGAAGCACTGAAGCTTTCTTT	CASSFLTLRTGSTEAFF
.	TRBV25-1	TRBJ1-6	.	TGTGCCAGCAGTGAAGTGCCGTCGGGAACCCTCCACTTT	CASSEVPSGTLHF
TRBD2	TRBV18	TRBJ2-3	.	TGTGCCAGCTCAGACGGACTAGCGGACCCCACAGATACGCAGTATTTT	CASSDGLADPTDTQYF
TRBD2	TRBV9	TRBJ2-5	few	TGTGCCAGCAGCGCAGCCGGGACTAGCGGGATGGGGACCCAGTACTTC	CASSAAGTSGMGTQYF
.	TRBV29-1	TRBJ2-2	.	TGCAGCGTTGAAGGCCGAGCGAACACCGGGGAGCTGTTTTTT	CSVEGRANTGELFF
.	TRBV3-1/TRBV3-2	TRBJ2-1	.	TGTGCCAGCAGTCAACCCGGGACTGCCTACAATGAGCAGTTCTTC	CASSQPGTAYNEQFF
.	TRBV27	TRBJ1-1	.	TGTGCCAGCAGTTTCGGGGGAGGTGCTGAAGCTTTCTTT	CASSFGGGAEAFF
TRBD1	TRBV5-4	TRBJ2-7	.	TGTGCCAGCAGCTTGGCGGCGACAGGGGTCTCCTACGAGCAGTACTTC	CASSLAATGVSYEQYF
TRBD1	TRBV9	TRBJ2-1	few	TGTGCCAGCAGCTCGACCTTCGGGACAGCACTCGACAATGAGCAGTTCTTC	CASSSTFGTALDNEQFF
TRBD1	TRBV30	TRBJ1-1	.	TGTGCCTGGGGACAGGGAGGTACTGAAGCTTTCTTT	CAWGQGGTEAFF
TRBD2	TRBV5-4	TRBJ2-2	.	TGTGCCAGCAGCCTACTAGCGGGAGGGACCACCGGGGAGCTGTTTTTT	CASSLLAGGTTGELFF
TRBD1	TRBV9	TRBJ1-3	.	TGTGCCAGCAGCGCCGGGGGTCGGACAGGGAAGGGAAACACCATATATTTT	CASSAGGRTGKGNTIYF
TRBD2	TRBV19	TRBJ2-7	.	TGTGCCAGTAGTACCCAGCTGGCTAGCGGGACCTACGAGCAGTACTTC	CASSTQLASGTYEQYF
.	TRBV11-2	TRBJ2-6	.	TGTGCCAGCAGCACCCTACCAGGGGCTGGGGCCAACGTCCTGACTTTC	CASSTLPGAGANVLTF
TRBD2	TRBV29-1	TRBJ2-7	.	TGCAGCGTACCAGGCGGGAGGGCATCCGAGCAGTACTTC	CSVPGGRASEQYF
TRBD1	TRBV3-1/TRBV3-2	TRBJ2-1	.	TGTGCCAGCAGCCAAGGTTCAGGGACAGGAGGCAATGAGCAGTTCTTC	CASSQGSGTGGNEQFF
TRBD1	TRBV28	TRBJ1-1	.	TGTGCCAGCAGAATTGGACAGGAAGGCACTGAAGCTTTCTTT	CASRIGQEGTEAFF
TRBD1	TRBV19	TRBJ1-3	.	TGTGCCAGTAGTATCTGGACAGGTCACCTGGATGGAAACACCATATATTTT	CASSIWTGHLDGNTIYF
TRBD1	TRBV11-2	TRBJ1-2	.	TGTGCCAGCAGCTTAGCAGGGGGAAATAACTATGGCTACACCTTC	CASSLAGGNNYGYTF
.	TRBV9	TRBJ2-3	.	TGTGCCAGCAGCGCCTTGGTCCAGCGGCATACGCAGTATTTT	CASSALVQRHTQYF
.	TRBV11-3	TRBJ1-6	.	TGTGCCAGCAGCACTGGACTAAATTCACCCCTCCACTTT	CASSTGLNSPLHF
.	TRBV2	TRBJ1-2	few	TGTGCCAGCAGTGATGGGCAGCACTATGGCTACACCTTC	CASSDGQHYGYTF
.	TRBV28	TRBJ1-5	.	TGTGCCAGCAGTTTACTCAGGGATGATCAGCCCCAGCATTTT	CASSLLRDDQPQHF
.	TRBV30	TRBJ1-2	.	TGTGCCTGGAGACTGGGGCAAGACTATGGCTACACCTTC	CAWRLGQDYGYTF
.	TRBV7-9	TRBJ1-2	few	TGTGCCAGCAGGCGGGTGGGCGGGGACTATGGCTACACCTTC	CASRRVGGDYGYTF
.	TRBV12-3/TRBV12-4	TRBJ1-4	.	TGTGCCAGCAGCCAGACGCCCGACAGGACGATTTTT	CASSQTPDRTIF
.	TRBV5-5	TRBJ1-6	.	TGTGCCAGCAGCTTTCAGGGGTATAATTCACCCCTCCACTTT	CASSFQGYNSPLHF
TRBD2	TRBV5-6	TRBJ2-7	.	TGTGCCAGCAGCTTAGCCGGGAGGGCGTACGAGCAGTACTTC	CASSLAGRAYEQYF
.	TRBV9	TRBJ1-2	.	TGTGCCAGCAGCGCGGGAGCAAACTATGGCTACACCTTC	CASSAGANYGYTF
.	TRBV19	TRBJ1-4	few	TGTGCCAGTAGTATTTCAGGGACTAATGAAAAACTGTTTTTT	CASSISGTNEKLFF
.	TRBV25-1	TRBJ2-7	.	TGTGCCAGCAGTCAGGGGAGCTACGAGCAGTACTTC	CASSQGSYEQYF
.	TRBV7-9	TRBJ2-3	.	TGTGCCAGCAGCTTCCCACTCACAGATACGCAGTATTTT	CASSFPLTDTQYF
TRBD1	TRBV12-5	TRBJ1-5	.	TGTGCTAGTGGTTTGGGGGACAGGGAATTTCAGCCCCAGCATTTT	CASGLGDREFQPQHF